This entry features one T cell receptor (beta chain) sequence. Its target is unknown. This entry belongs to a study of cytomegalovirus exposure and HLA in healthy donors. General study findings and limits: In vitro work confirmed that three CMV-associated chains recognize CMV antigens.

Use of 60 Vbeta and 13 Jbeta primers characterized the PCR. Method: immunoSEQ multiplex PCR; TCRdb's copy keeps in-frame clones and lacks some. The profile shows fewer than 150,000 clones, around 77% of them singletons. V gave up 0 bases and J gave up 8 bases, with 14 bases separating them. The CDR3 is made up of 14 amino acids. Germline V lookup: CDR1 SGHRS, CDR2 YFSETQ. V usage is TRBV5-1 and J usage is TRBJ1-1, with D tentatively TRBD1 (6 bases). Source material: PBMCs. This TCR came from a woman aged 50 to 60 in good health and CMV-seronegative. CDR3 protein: CASSLEGQGLEAFF. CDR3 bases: TGCGCCAGCAGCTTGGAAGGCCAGGGGTTAGAAGCTTTCTTT.